This TCR beta chain was captured by sequencing in a study of Graves' ophthalmopathy and Graves' hyperthyroidism. Germline lookup yields CDR1 SEHNR and CDR2 FQNEAQ (reference sequence). The CDR3 runs to 15 residues. Trimming took 3 bases from V and 2 from J; bases not matched to a gene: 3. Clinical symptoms, serum thyroxine, TRAb, thyroid ultrasound and orbital computed tomography determined diagnosis. The PBMCs originated from around 11 ml of fresh peripheral blood. Researchers took RNA transcripts and amplified TCR beta CDR3 regions from them. The library came from an HTBI-primed first-round RT-PCR and a second-round multiplex PCR. TCRdb redid the calling of the multiplex PCR reads with MiXCR, one entry per CDR3 protein. The sample yields 200,000 to 300,000 distinct CDR3 sequences, around 45% seen once. Overall study results and limits: Its predictions of ophthalmopathy progression gave the model approximately 65% sensitivity and roughly 76% specificity. Most expanded clonotypes from thyroid (those above 0.001 frequency) were also found in blood.

For this clonotype: Antigen specificity is unknown.

This receptor was taken from an adult man with Graves' ophthalmopathy. The sequencing sample was made of peripheral blood. The chain employs TRBV7-9 and TRBJ1-5, with 8 bases fitting TRBD1. In DNA form, the CDR3 reads TGTGCCAGCAGCTTCGGACAGGGCGGCAATCAGCCCCAGCATTTT. It codes for CASSFGQGGNQPQHF.